This T cell receptor (beta chain) was identified during a study of T cell responses to AZD1222 COVID-19 vaccine. Findings of the study overall: Seropositivity was recorded at baseline in only a handful of AZD1222 recipients.

A note on this clone: Antigen: not known.

The CDR3 is made up of 13 amino acids. Trimming cost V 2 bases and J 11 bases, with 13 bases left between them. Per germline, CDR1 SGHNT and CDR2 YENEEA. TCRdb keeps only in-frame clones here, not all; method: immunoSEQ multiplex PCR. Here the sample spans roughly 70,000 clones, about 83% being singletons. Sample: peripheral blood, taken 28 days after the second AZD1222 dose. The chain couples TRBV11-3 to TRBJ2-1, with D unclear. The source of this sequence is an adult who received the AZD1222 COVID-19 vaccine. The CDR3 DNA sequence: TGTGCCAGCAGCTTAACGGTGGTAGGCCAGCAGTTCTTC. Translating gives CASSLTVVGQQFF.